Each of the 31 T cell receptor beta chains below was sequenced from the same sample in a study of CD8 T cells in Susac syndrome (dated by TCRdb to between 2018 and 2021). The library was built by means of the immunoSEQ multiplex PCR assay. RNA was extracted using the RNeasy kit, and roughly 0.5 to 1 microgram was reverse transcribed with random hexamers. In-frame beta chains were kept once TCRdb had trimmed the public reads at Q25 with fastp and called clones with MiXCR. Rows with one shared CDR3 protein collapse into an entry with the most common genes and DNA. The sample has 160,000 or so distinct CDR3 sequences on record, about 95% of them singletons. Jointly, the top ten make up roughly 0.16% of the sample. The sequenced material came from CD8+ T cells from PBMCs. The receptor source for this set is a human donor with multiple sclerosis.

The chain carries TRBV21-1 and TRBJ2-7. TRBV21-1 is an annotated pseudogene. This CDR3 contains 13 residues. The CDR3 DNA sequence: TGTGCCAGCAGCTTCTGTGAGACCTACGAGCAGTACTTC. Translated: CASSFCETYEQYF.

The rearrangement uses TRBV3-1 and TRBJ1-2, with a tentative D call TRBD1 (5 bases). The length of the CDR3 is 20 residues. V was pared by 4 bases and J by 0 bases, with 27 bases between. Germline loops: CDR1 LGHDT, CDR2 YNNKEL (reference sequence). CDR3 loop: CASSRPARRNGTPTNYGYTF. The CDR3 DNA is TGTGCCAGCAGCCGCCCGGCCCGTCGAAACGGGACTCCTACTAACTATGGCTACACCTTC. Full variable domain (outside the CDR3, taken from reference TRBV3-1 and TRBJ1-2): DTAVSQTPKYLVTQMGNDKSIKCEQNLGHDTMYWYKQDSKKFLKIMFSYNNKELIINETVPNRFSPKSPDKAHLNLHINSLELGDSAVYFCASSRPARRNGTPTNYGYTFGSGTRLTVV.

This chain uses TRBV5-4 with TRBJ2-3; 7 nucleotides line up with TRBD2. Germline V gives CDR1 SGHNT, CDR2 YYREEE (reference sequence). With 4 bases clipped from V and 5 bases from J, the junction kept 10 bases outside the gene matches. The CDR3 loop spans 15 amino acids. The CDR3, as DNA: TGTGCCAGCAGCCCCATTAGCGGGCCCCTAGATACGCAGTATTTT. Amino acid sequence: CASSPISGPLDTQYF.

The CDR3 DNA is TGTGCCAGCGGCGGACTAGCGGGAGAAGGCGAGCAGTACTTC. Its translation is CASGGLAGEGEQYF. J is TRBJ2-7 and V is TRBV27; 13 nucleotides agree with TRBD2. J lost 6 bases, V lost 8 bases, and 7 bases had no gene match. Germline V lookup: CDR1 MNHEY, CDR2 SMNVEV (reference sequence). The CDR3 spans 14 residues.

This clonotype has only a few counts. The V and J genes are TRBV27 and TRBJ2-3, with D hard to call. Germline V gene lookup returns CDR1 MNHEY and CDR2 SMNVEV (reference sequence). V was pared by 8 bases and J by 5 bases, with 5 bases between. The length of the CDR3 is 10 residues. Here the CDR3 reads CASLGDTQYF. CDR3 nucleotide sequence: TGTGCCAGCTTGGGAGATACGCAGTATTTT.

This clonotype has a handful of counts. The rearrangement joins TRBV6-4 to TRBJ2-3; D is undetermined. The CDR3 spans 12 residues. Trimming pared 6 bases from V and 2 bases from J, leaving 6 bases between. Per germline, CDR1 MRHNA and CDR2 SNTAGT. The CDR3 DNA reads as TGTGCCAGCAGCCTTTACACAGATACGCAGTATTTT. It encodes CASSLYTDTQYF.

This chain uses TRBV11-2 with TRBJ2-7; TRBD2 is a possible D gene (6 bases). The CDR3 has 17 residues. Germline V gives CDR1 SGHAT, CDR2 FQNNGV. V was clipped by 5 bases and J by 3 bases, with 23 bases between them. The CDR3: CASSHPLQGAGYYEQYF. The CDR3 DNA sequence: TGTGCCAGCAGCCACCCCCTCCAGGGAGCGGGCTACTACGAGCAGTACTTC.

The chain has TRBV20-1 and TRBJ2-1, with 10 bases lining up with TRBD1. With V trimmed by 0 bases and J by 8 bases, 10 bases remained unmatched. This CDR3 has 16 residues. Germline assignment: CDR1 DFQATT and CDR2 SNEGSKA (reference sequence). CDR3: CSAREGAGTGVYEQFF. The CDR3 nucleotides are TGCAGTGCTAGAGAAGGAGCCGGGACAGGGGTTTATGAGCAGTTCTTC.

This chain links TRBV9 with TRBJ2-7; D is perhaps TRBD1 (5 bases). The germline V and J ends were trimmed by 0 bases and 4 bases, with 23 bases remaining between them. Germline values: CDR1 SGDLS, CDR2 YYNGEE. The CDR3 spans 18 residues. The chain's CDR3 is CASSVAVGPGPTPYEQYF. CDR3 nucleotide sequence: TGTGCCAGCAGCGTAGCCGTGGGGCCGGGCCCAACACCGTACGAGCAGTACTTC.

This CDR3 is CASSLGQGADEQYF. CDR3 bases: TGTGCCAGCAGCTTAGGACAGGGGGCCGACGAGCAGTACTTC. This sequence joins TRBV5-4 and TRBJ2-7, with 11 bases that match TRBD1. This CDR3 comprises 14 residues. Germline V lookup: CDR1 SGHNT, CDR2 YYREEE (reference sequence). J lost 5 bases, V lost 2 bases, and 3 bases had no gene match. Filled out from reference TRBV5-4 and TRBJ2-7, the complete variable domain reads ETGVTQSPTHLIKTRGQQVTLRCSSQSGHNTVSWYQQALGQGPQFIFQYYREEENGRGNFPPRFSGLQFPNYSSELNVNALELDDSALYLCASSLGQGADEQYFGPGTRLTVT.

The chain joins TRBV15 to TRBJ2-1; 10 nucleotides line up with TRBD2. Germline V lookup: CDR1 LNHNV, CDR2 YYDKDF (reference sequence). Trimming cost V 1 base and J 4 bases; bases outside gene matches: 7. The CDR3 runs to 17 residues. In DNA, the CDR3 is TGTGCCACCAGCAGAGGAGTGGGACTAGCGAGATACAATGAGCAGTTCTTC. Protein: CATSRGVGLARYNEQFF.

The chain is built from TRBV27 and TRBJ2-4, with 8 bases matching TRBD1. Germline CDR1 reads MNHEY; CDR2 reads SMNVEV (reference sequence). The CDR3 has 14 amino acids. V lost 5 bases, J lost 9 bases, and 9 bases stayed unmatched. Here the CDR3 reads CASSPGQGRAIQYF. CDR3 in DNA: TGTGCCAGCAGTCCAGGACAGGGTAGGGCCATTCAGTACTTC.

The table lists this clonotype with a count of one. The chain links TRBV27 to TRBJ1-1, with 11 bases fitting TRBD1. Per germline, CDR1 MNHEY and CDR2 SMNVEV (reference sequence). The J segment lost 0 bases and the V segment lost 1 base, leaving 7 bases of the junction unmatched. The CDR3 loop spans 18 amino acids. In nucleotides, the CDR3 is TGTGCCAGCAGTTTATTGGGACAGGGGGATGATATGAACACTGAAGCTTTCTTT. Translation gives CASSLLGQGDDMNTEAFF.

V gene TRBV2 combines with J gene TRBJ1-5; D is perhaps TRBD1 (5 bases). V was trimmed by 6 bases and J by 0 bases, leaving 12 bases between them. Germline CDR1 SNHLY, CDR2 FYNNEI. There are 15 residues in the CDR3. The CDR3 DNA reads as TGTGCCAGCAGCGATGACAGTTATAGCAATCAGCCCCAGCATTTT. This sequence encodes CASSDDSYSNQPQHF.

The chain uses TRBV9 and TRBJ2-1; D gene uncertain. Germline V CDR1 and CDR2: SGDLS, YYNGEE. With 4 bases removed from V and 8 bases from J, the gap between germline ends came to 16 bases. CDR3 length equals 14 residues. DNA for the CDR3: TGTGCCAGCAGCTCCGCGGAGTGGCCCTATGAGCAGTTCTTC. Protein sequence: CASSSAEWPYEQFF.

This clonotype was observed a single time. V gene TRBV27 combines with J gene TRBJ2-1; 9 positions agree with TRBD1. V gave up 8 bases and J gave up 4 bases; unmatched junction bases: 3. This CDR3 is built from 13 residues. CDR1 and CDR2 from the germline V gene are MNHEY and SMNVEV (reference sequence). CDR3 DNA sequence: TGTGCCAGCTGGGGACAGGGTTACAATGAGCAGTTCTTC. This translates into CASWGQGYNEQFF.

The genes are TRBV2 and TRBJ2-1; maybe TRBD1 (6 bases). The CDR3 runs 14 residues. The V end lost 6 bases, the J end lost 6 bases, and 15 bases lay between the germline ends. In germline, CDR1 is SNHLY, CDR2 FYNNEI. Here the CDR3 DNA reads TGTGCCAGCAGCAAATACAGGGACGGCAATGAGCAGTTCTTC. Residues: CASSKYRDGNEQFF.

This chain links TRBV7-9 with TRBJ2-1; no reliable D call. V was shortened by 5 bases and J by 10 bases, with 9 bases between the two germline ends. Germline CDR1 SEHNR, CDR2 FQNEAQ (reference sequence). This CDR3 has 11 residues. For the CDR3, the DNA is TGTGCCAGCAGCAAGGGAATGGAGCAGTTCTTC. Its protein is CASSKGMEQFF. Supplemented by reference TRBV7-9 and TRBJ2-1, the full variable domain reads DTGVSQNPRHKITKRGQNVTFRCDPISEHNRLYWYRQTLGQGPEFLTYFQNEAQLEKSRLLSDRFSAERPKGSFSTLEIQRTEQGDSAMYLCASSKGMEQFFGPGTRLTVL.

V is TRBV27 and J is TRBJ1-2, with D possibly matching TRBD1 (6 bases). CDR1 and CDR2 (germline): MNHEY, SMNVEV (reference sequence). V was clipped by 5 bases and J by 0 bases, with 16 bases between them. The CDR3 runs to 16 residues. The CDR3 nucleotides are TGTGCCAGCAGTCCCCTAAGGACAGATCCTAACTATGGCTACACCTTC. It is translated as CASSPLRTDPNYGYTF.

The gene calls are TRBV15 and TRBJ2-7; D is ambiguous. The V end lost 4 bases, the J end lost 1 base, and 11 bases lay between the germline ends. CDR1 is LNHNV and CDR2 is YYDKDF in the germline V gene (reference sequence). The CDR3 is made up of 14 amino acids. This CDR3 is CATSTARRSYEQYF. Here the CDR3 DNA reads TGTGCCACCAGCACGGCCAGGCGTTCCTACGAGCAGTACTTC.

This chain uses TRBV7-9 with TRBJ1-6; 7 bases line up with TRBD1. The trim removed 1 base at V and 6 bases at J, leaving 12 bases unmatched. This CDR3 comprises 18 residues. CDR1 is SEHNR and CDR2 is FQNEAQ in the germline V gene (reference sequence). CDR3 nucleotides: TGTGCCAGCAGCTTAGGATCCCCCAAACAGGGGATTAATTCACCCCTCCACTTT. It specifies CASSLGSPKQGINSPLHF.

The rearrangement links TRBV9 to TRBJ2-1, with D possibly being TRBD1 (6 bases). CDR3 size: 12 residues. V lost 3 bases and J 5 bases, leaving 6 bases between the germline ends. Germline values: CDR1 SGDLS, CDR2 YYNGEE. The CDR3 reads CASSEGDNEQFF. CDR3 in DNA: TGTGCCAGCAGCGAGGGGGACAATGAGCAGTTCTTC.

The genes are TRBV3-1 and TRBJ2-7; 13 bases are a match to TRBD2. Germline CDR1 and CDR2: LGHDT and YNNKEL (reference sequence). J gave up 7 bases and V 4 bases, and 10 bases lay outside the gene matches. The CDR3 runs to 16 residues. The CDR3 bases are TGTGCCAGCAGCCCCGGACTAGCGGGAGTTCTAATTGAGCAGTACTTC. Protein sequence: CASSPGLAGVLIEQYF.

V usage is TRBV30 and J usage is TRBJ1-2; D is unresolved. Germline V gene sequence: CDR1 GTSNPN, CDR2 SVGIG (reference sequence). V was shortened by 2 bases and J by 6 bases, with 10 bases between the two germline ends. The CDR3 length is 12 residues. The CDR3 DNA reads as TGTGCCTGGAGTCAGTCAATGGATGGCTACACCTTC. As protein: CAWSQSMDGYTF.

This clonotype was recorded once. The V gene is TRBV20-1, the J gene TRBJ2-1, with D possibly TRBD2 on 5 matching bases. V lost 5 bases to trimming and J lost 4 bases, with 18 bases between them. The CDR3 runs 15 residues. CDR1 is DFQATT, CDR2 SNEGSKA, per germline (reference sequence). This CDR3 is CSARGLPDGYNEQFF. CDR3 coding DNA: TGCAGTGCTCGCGGACTGCCTGATGGGTACAATGAGCAGTTCTTC.

This chain links TRBV11-2 with TRBJ1-1; no definite D call. The length of the CDR3 is 12 residues. V was trimmed by 2 bases and J by 5 bases, leaving 6 bases between them. The germline V gene encodes CDR1 SGHAT and CDR2 FQNNGV. The chain's CDR3 is CASSLLWTEAFF. For the CDR3, the DNA is TGTGCCAGCAGCTTACTTTGGACTGAAGCTTTCTTT. The full variable domain, with the rest looked up from reference TRBV11-2 and TRBJ1-1, is EAGVAQSPRYKIIEKRQSVAFWCNPISGHATLYWYQQILGQGPKLLIQFQNNGVVDDSQLPKDRFSAERLKGVDSTLKIQPAKLEDSAVYLCASSLLWTEAFFGQGTRLTVV.

The chain employs TRBV20-1 and TRBJ1-5; D possibly corresponds to TRBD1 (6 bases). The CDR3 covers 15 residues. V was shortened by 0 bases and J by 5 bases, with 14 bases between the two germline ends. Germline CDR1 is DFQATT and CDR2 is SNEGSKA (reference sequence). The CDR3 DNA reads as TGCAGTGCTAGAGATGGGGAGGGGGGATATCAGCCCCAGCATTTT. Translating it yields CSARDGEGGYQPQHF.

The chain is built from TRBV10-3 and TRBJ1-6; 7 bases map to TRBD1. The ends lost 3 bases at V and 7 bases at J; junction bases unmatched: 12. The germline gives CDR1 ENHRY, CDR2 SYGVKD. CDR3 length: 17 residues. CDR3 region: CAISDGRDSASNSPLHF. The CDR3 DNA follows: TGTGCCATCAGTGATGGTCGGGACAGCGCCTCGAATTCACCCCTCCACTTT.

This rearrangement joins TRBV12-3 or TRBV12-4 to TRBJ2-1; 10 bases agree with TRBD2. V dropped 8 bases and J dropped 7; count of bases not matched to a gene: 8. This CDR3 is built from 14 residues. In DNA, the CDR3 is TGTGCCAGCTCCCCGGGACTAGCGATGAATGAGCAGTTCTTC. Its protein product is CASSPGLAMNEQFF.

The DNA of the CDR3 is TGCAGTGCTAGAGAGCCGGGGGGCTCCTACGAGCAGTACTTC. Its protein is CSAREPGGSYEQYF. The rearrangement links TRBV20-1 to TRBJ2-7; 7 positions match TRBD2. The CDR3 is 14 residues long. V gave up 0 bases and J gave up 0 bases; unmatched junction bases: 2. From germline, CDR1 is DFQATT and CDR2 SNEGSKA (reference sequence).

This chain links TRBV3-1 with TRBJ2-1; 8 bases are shared with TRBD2. V was pared by 7 bases and J by 6 bases, with 11 bases of the junction left unmatched. There are 15 residues in the CDR3. Germline values: CDR1 LGHDT, CDR2 YNNKEL (reference sequence). The CDR3 here is CASTQGLVSSNEQFF. The CDR3 bases are TGTGCCAGCACACAGGGACTAGTCAGTTCCAATGAGCAGTTCTTC.